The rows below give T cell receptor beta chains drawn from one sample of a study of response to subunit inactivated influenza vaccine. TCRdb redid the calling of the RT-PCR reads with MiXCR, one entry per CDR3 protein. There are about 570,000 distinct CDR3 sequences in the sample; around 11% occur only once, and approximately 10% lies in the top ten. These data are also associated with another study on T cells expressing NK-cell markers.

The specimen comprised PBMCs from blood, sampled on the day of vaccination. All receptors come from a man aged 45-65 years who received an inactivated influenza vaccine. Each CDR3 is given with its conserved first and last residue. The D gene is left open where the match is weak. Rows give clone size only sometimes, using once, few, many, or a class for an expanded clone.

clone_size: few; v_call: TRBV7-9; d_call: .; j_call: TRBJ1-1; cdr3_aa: CASSPGGGYTEAFF; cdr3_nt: TGTGCCAGCAGCCCCGGGGGGGGGTACACTGAAGCTTTCTTT
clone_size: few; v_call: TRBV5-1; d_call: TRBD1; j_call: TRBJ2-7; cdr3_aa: CASSLRDRGRHSYEQYF; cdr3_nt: TGCGCCAGCAGCTTGAGGGACAGGGGGCGTCATTCCTACGAGCAGTACTTC
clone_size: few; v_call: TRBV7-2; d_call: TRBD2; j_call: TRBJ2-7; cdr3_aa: CASSPLGGRVSYEQYF; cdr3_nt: TGTGCCAGCAGCCCCCTAGGCGGGAGGGTGTCCTACGAGCAGTACTTC
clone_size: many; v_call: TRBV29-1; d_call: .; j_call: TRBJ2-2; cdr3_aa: CSVGGLAGELFF; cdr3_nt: TGCAGCGTCGGGGGTCTCGCCGGGGAGCTGTTTTTT
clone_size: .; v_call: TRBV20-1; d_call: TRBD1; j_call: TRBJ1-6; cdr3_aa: CSPRTGTSPLHF; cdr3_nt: TGCAGTCCCAGGACAGGTACATCACCCCTCCACTTT
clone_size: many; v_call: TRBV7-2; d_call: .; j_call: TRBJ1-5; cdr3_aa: CASSLGSINQPQHF; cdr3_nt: TGTGCCAGCAGCTTAGGTTCTATCAATCAGCCCCAGCATTTT
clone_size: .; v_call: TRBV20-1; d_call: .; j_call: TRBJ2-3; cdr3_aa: CSASPGLTSTDTQYF; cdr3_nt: TGCAGTGCTAGCCCGGGACTGACAAGCACAGATACGCAGTATTTT
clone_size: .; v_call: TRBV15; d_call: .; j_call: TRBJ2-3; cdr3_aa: CATSKPLDSAQYF; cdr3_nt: TGTGCCACCAGCAAGCCCTTGGATTCCGCGCAGTATTTT
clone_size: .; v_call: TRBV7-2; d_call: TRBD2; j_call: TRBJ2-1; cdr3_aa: CASSLVGSGETFF; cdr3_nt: TGTGCCAGCAGCTTAGTAGGGAGCGGGGAGACGTTCTTC
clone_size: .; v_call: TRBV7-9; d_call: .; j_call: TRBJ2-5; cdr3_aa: CASSSDWTATQETQYF; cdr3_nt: TGTGCCAGCAGCTCCGACTGGACAGCAACACAAGAGACCCAGTACTTC
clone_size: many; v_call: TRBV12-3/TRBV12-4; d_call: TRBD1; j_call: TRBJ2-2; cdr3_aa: CASSDRVTGELFF; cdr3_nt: TGTGCCAGCAGTGACAGGGTCACCGGGGAGCTGTTTTTT
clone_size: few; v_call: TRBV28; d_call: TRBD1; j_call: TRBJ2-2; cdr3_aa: CASVDRGPSTGELFF; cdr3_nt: TGTGCCAGTGTTGACAGGGGGCCTAGCACCGGGGAGCTGTTTTTT
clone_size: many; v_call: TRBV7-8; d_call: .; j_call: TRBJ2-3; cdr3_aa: CASSLVGGREWTDTQYF; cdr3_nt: TGTGCCAGCAGCTTAGTTGGTGGCAGGGAATGGACAGATACGCAGTATTTT
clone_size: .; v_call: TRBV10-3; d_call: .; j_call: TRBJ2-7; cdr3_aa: CAISANPGTYEQYF; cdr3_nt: TGTGCCATCAGTGCCAACCCGGGGACCTACGAGCAGTACTTC
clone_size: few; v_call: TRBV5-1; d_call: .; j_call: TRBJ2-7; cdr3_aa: CASSLPGNAYEQYF; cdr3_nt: TGCGCCAGCAGCTTGCCAGGGAATGCCTACGAGCAGTACTTC
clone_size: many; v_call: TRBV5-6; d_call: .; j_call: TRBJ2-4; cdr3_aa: CASSLAVSKNIQYF; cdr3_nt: TGTGCCAGCAGCTTGGCCGTTTCCAAAAACATTCAGTACTTC
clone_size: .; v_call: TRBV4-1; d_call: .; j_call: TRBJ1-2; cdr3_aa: CASSHPALGGPRGYTF; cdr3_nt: TGCGCCAGCAGCCACCCCGCGCTCGGGGGGCCACGGGGCTACACCTTC
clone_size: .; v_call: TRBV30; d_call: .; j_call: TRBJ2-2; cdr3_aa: CAWSGVLSDTGELFF; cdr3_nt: TGTGCCTGGAGCGGGGTACTATCGGACACCGGGGAGCTGTTTTTT
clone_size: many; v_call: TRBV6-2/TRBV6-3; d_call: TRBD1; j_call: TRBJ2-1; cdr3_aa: CASSYFRGLRNEQFF; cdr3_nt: TGTGCCAGCAGTTACTTCAGGGGGCTAAGGAATGAGCAGTTCTTC
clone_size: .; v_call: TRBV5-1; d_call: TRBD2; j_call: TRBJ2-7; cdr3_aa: CASSLSSGAYYEQYF; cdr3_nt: TGCGCCAGCAGCTTGAGCAGCGGGGCTTACTACGAGCAGTACTTC
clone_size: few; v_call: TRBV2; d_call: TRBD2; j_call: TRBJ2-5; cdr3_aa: CASSGLLAGQETQYF; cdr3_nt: TGTGCCAGCAGCGGATTACTAGCGGGACAAGAGACCCAGTACTTC
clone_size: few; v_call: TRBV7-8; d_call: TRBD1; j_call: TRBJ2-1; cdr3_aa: CASSLGRTGIYEQFF; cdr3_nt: TGTGCCAGCAGCTTGGGTCGGACAGGGATCTATGAGCAGTTCTTC
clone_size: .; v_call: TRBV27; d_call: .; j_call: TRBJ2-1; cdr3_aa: CASRSLMGRNYNEQFF; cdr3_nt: TGTGCCAGCAGATCTCTTATGGGACGAAATTACAATGAGCAGTTCTTC
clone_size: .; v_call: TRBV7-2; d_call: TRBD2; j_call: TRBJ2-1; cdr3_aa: CASSLYGTTYNEQFF; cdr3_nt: TGTGCCAGCAGCCTCTACGGGACTACCTACAATGAGCAGTTCTTC
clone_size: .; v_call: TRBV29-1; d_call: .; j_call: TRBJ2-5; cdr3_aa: CSVAGSETIQETQYF; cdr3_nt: TGCAGCGTCGCGGGGAGCGAAACCATACAAGAGACCCAGTACTTC
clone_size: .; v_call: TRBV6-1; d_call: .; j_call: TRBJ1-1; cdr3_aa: CASRAGGATEAFF; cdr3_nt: TGTGCCAGCAGAGCGGGGGGGGCAACCGAAGCTTTCTTT
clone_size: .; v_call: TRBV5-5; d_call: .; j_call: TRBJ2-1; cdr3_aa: CASSFTPEQFF; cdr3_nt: TGTGCCAGCAGCTTTACACCCGAGCAGTTCTTC
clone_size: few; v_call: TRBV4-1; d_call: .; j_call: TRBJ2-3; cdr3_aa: CASSQGGWGLDTQYF; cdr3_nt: TGCGCCAGCAGCCAAGGGGGGTGGGGGCTAGATACGCAGTATTTT
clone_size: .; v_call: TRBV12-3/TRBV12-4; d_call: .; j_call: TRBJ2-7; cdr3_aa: CASRTQGNNYEQYF; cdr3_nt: TGTGCCAGCAGAACGCAGGGGAACAACTACGAGCAGTACTTC
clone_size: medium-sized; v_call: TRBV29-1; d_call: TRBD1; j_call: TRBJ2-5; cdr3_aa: CSVVGDRGETQYF; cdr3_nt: TGCAGCGTTGTGGGGGACAGGGGGGAGACCCAGTACTTC
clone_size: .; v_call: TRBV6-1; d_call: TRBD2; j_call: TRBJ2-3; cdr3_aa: CASSGDYLTDTQYF; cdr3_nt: TGTGCCAGCAGTGGGGACTATCTCACAGATACGCAGTATTTT
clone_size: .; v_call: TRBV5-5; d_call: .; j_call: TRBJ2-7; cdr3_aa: CASSRRIQGIQYEQYF; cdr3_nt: TGTGCCAGCAGCCGTAGAATACAGGGAATCCAGTACGAGCAGTACTTC
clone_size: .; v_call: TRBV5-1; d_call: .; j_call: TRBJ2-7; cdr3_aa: CASSLDSRDYEQYF; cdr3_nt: TGCGCCAGCAGCTTGGATAGCAGGGATTACGAGCAGTACTTC
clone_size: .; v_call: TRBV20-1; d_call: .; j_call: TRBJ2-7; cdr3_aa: CSARDLAGSSYEQYF; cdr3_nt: TGCAGTGCTAGAGATCTGGCAGGAAGCTCCTACGAGCAGTACTTC
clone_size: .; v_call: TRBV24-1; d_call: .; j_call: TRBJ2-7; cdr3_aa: CATSWGAGSGYEQYF; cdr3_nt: TGTGCCACCAGTTGGGGGGCCGGGAGTGGCTACGAGCAGTACTTC
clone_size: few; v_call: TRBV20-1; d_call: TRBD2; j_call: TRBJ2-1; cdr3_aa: CSARELAGSSYNEQFF; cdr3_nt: TGCAGTGCTAGAGAGTTAGCGGGAAGCTCCTACAATGAGCAGTTCTTC
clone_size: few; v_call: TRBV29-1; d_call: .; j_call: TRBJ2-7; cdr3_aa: CSVRDGQSYEQYF; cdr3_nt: TGCAGCGTCCGAGACGGGCAGAGCTACGAGCAGTACTTC
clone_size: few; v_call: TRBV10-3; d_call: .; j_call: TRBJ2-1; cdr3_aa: CAISDALQGYEQFF; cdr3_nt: TGTGCCATCAGTGACGCCCTCCAGGGGTATGAGCAGTTCTTC
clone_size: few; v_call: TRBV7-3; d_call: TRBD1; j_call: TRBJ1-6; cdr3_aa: CASSSGQRNSPLHF; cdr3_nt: TGTGCCAGCAGCTCGGGACAGAGAAATTCACCCCTCCACTTT
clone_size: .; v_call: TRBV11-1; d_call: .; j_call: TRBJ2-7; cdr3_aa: CASSYLRSVNSYEQYF; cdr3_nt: TGTGCCAGCAGCTATCTCAGATCCGTTAACTCCTACGAGCAGTACTTC
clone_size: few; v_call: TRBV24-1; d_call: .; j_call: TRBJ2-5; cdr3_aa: CATSDFTGAQETQYF; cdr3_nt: TGTGCCACCAGTGATTTTACGGGGGCCCAAGAGACCCAGTACTTC
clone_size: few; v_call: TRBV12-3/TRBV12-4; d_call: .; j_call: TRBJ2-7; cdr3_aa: CASSHTGNSYEQYF; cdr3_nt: TGTGCCAGCAGTCATACAGGGAACTCCTACGAGCAGTACTTC
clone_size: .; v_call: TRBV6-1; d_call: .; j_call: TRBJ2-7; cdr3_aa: CASRAGGRSSYEQYF; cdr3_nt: TGTGCCAGCAGAGCTGGGGGCCGTAGCTCCTACGAGCAGTACTTC
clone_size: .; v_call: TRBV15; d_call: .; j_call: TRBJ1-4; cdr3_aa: CATTENSEKLFF; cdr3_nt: TGTGCCACCACTGAGAACTCTGAAAAACTGTTTTTT
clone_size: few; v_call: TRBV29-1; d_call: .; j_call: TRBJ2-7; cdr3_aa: CSVTGSSYEQYF; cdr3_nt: TGCAGCGTAACAGGGAGCTCCTACGAGCAGTACTTC
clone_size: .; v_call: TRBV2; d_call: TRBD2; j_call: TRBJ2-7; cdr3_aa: CASASGVYEQYF; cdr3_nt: TGTGCCAGCGCTAGCGGGGTTTACGAGCAGTACTTC
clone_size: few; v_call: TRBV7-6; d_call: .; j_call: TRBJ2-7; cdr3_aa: CASSSTVSGSSSYEQYF; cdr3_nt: TGTGCCAGCAGCTCCACCGTATCAGGTTCGAGCTCCTACGAGCAGTACTTC
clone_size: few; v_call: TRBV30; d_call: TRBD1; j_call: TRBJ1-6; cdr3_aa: CAWAGQGNSPLHF; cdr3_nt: TGTGCCTGGGCGGGACAGGGGAATTCACCCCTCCACTTT
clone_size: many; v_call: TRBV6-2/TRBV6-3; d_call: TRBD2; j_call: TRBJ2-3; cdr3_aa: CASSYSRTAGGPRTDTQYF; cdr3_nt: TGTGCCAGCAGTTACTCGCGGACAGCGGGGGGGCCCCGGACAGATACGCAGTATTTT
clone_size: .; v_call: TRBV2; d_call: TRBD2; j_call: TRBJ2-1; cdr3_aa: CASSASSGGGNEQFF; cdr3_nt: TGTGCCAGCAGTGCCTCTAGCGGGGGGGGCAATGAGCAGTTCTTC
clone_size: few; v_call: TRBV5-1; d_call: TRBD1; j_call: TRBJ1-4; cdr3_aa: CASSPGQRGEKLFF; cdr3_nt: TGCGCCAGCAGCCCGGGACAGAGAGGCGAAAAACTGTTTTTT
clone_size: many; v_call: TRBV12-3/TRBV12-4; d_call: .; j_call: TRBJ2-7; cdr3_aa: CASRAASEQYF; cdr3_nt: TGTGCCAGCAGAGCGGCCTCCGAGCAGTACTTC
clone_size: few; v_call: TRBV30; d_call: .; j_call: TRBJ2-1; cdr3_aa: CAWSPVSFFNEQFF; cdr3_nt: TGTGCCTGGAGTCCCGTATCGTTTTTCAATGAGCAGTTCTTC
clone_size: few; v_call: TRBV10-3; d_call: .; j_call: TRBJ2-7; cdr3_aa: CAISVILVEGLPYEQYF; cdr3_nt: TGTGCCATCAGTGTAATATTAGTTGAGGGGCTGCCCTACGAGCAGTACTTC
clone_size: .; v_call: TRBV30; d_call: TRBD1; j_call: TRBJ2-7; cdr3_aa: CAWGTGTGLKEQYF; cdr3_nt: TGTGCCTGGGGAACCGGGACAGGGCTAAAAGAGCAGTACTTC
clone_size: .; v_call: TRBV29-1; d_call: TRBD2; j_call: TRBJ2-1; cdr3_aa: CSVGSGAGGTINEQFF; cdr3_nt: TGCAGCGTTGGGAGCGGGGCGGGGGGAACAATCAATGAGCAGTTCTTC
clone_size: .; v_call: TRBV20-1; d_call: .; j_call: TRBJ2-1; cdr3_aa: CSAILGWGTEQFF; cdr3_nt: TGCAGTGCTATTCTTGGTTGGGGGACCGAGCAGTTCTTC